This TCR beta chain appears in the sequencing data of a study of cytomegalovirus exposure and HLA in healthy donors. PCR amplification relied on 60 Vbeta primers (plus 13 Jbeta primers). Profiled with immunoSEQ multiplex PCR; TCRdb holds only in-frame clones, not every one. The sample comprises fewer than 200,000 clones, roughly 70% of which are singletons, and 1.5% rests with the top ten. V trimming: 6 bases; J trimming: 7 bases; junction bases outside the gene matches: 8. Germline V CDR1 and CDR2: SNHLY, FYNNEI. The CDR3 runs 15 residues. The chain employs TRBV2 and TRBJ2-1, with TRBD1 identical over 11 bases. Material: PBMCs. This receptor was identified in a girl between 10 and 17 years old in good health and CMV-seronegative. The CDR3 bases are TGTGCCAGCAGGAGGGGGACAGGGGGGAGGAATGAGCAGTTCTTC. It translates to CASRRGTGGRNEQFF. The complete variable domain, with remaining parts taken from reference TRBV2 and TRBJ2-1, reads EPEVTQTPSHQVTQMGQEVILRCVPISNHLYFYWYRQILGQKVEFLVSFYNNEISEKSEIFDDQFSVERPDGSNFTLKIRSTKLEDSAMYFCASRRGTGGRNEQFFGPGTRLTVL.